The 6 T cell receptor beta chains below were found in one sample sequenced in a study of CD8 T cells in ankylosing spondylitis. Study-level results: Several highly homologous variants formed a TCR beta motif that appeared characteristic of ankylosing spondylitis blood.

No antigen is known for these receptors. TCRdb analysed the 5' RACE reads with MiXCR anew, one entry per CDR3 protein. The data show hundreds of thousands of distinct CDR3 sequences, 26% seen once. Sequenced input: blood, either unsorted or a sorted T cell fraction (not recorded which). Receptors were obtained from a male donor with ankylosing spondylitis.

This clonotype was observed a few times. The V and J genes are TRBV29-1 and TRBJ2-7, with a weak D call TRBD2 (5 bases). Looked up from germline, CDR1 is SQVTM and CDR2 is ANQGSEA. The CDR3 loop spans 13 amino acids. V was trimmed by 8 bases and J by 6 bases, leaving 20 bases between them. As DNA, the CDR3 is TGCAGCACCCGAGAGGGTGTCGGGTCCGAGCAGTACTTC. Translated, it gives CSTREGVGSEQYF.

This clonotype was detected ten times or more. The chain has TRBV2 and TRBJ2-1, with D possibly being TRBD2 (6 bases). Germline V gene data show CDR1 as SNHLY and CDR2 as FYNNEI. There are 15 residues in the CDR3. V lost 6 bases to trimming and J lost 0 bases, with 12 bases between them. The CDR3 DNA sequence: TGTGCCAGCAGCTCTCACGGGGGCTCCTACAATGAGCAGTTCTTC. It is translated as CASSSHGGSYNEQFF.

V is TRBV18 and J is TRBJ1-4; the D is unclear. Trimming left V 3 bases short and J 0 bases short, with 11 bases between. CDR3 length equals 16 residues. Germline values: CDR1 KGHSH, CDR2 LQKENI. The CDR3 is CASSPELATTNEKLFF. The CDR3 DNA is TGTGCCAGCTCACCTGAACTAGCTACAACTAATGAAAAACTGTTTTTT.

This clonotype was detected many times. The chain combines TRBV5-1 with TRBJ2-3; 7 positions agree with TRBD1. Germline V lookup: CDR1 SGHRS, CDR2 YFSETQ. CDR3 length equals 14 residues. V lost 0 bases, J lost 3 bases, and 1 base stayed unmatched. The CDR3 here is CASSLVQGTDTQYF. CDR3 DNA: TGCGCCAGCAGCTTGGTACAGGGGACAGATACGCAGTATTTT.

The chain has TRBV2 and TRBJ1-6; 7 positions agree with TRBD1. The germline V gene encodes CDR1 SNHLY and CDR2 FYNNEI. This CDR3 spans 14 amino acids. V lost 6 bases, J lost 8 bases, and 7 bases stayed unmatched. DNA of the CDR3: TGTGCCAGCAGCGCCAGGGGGGTGGATTCACCCCTCCACTTT. As protein: CASSARGVDSPLHF.

The V call is TRBV20-1, the J call TRBJ2-1, with TRBD2 matching 14 bases. The CDR3 is 16 residues long. Per germline, CDR1 DFQATT and CDR2 SNEGSKA (reference sequence). V shed 0 bases, J shed 10 bases, and the junction held 8 bases outside the gene matches. The CDR3 DNA reads TGCAGTGCTAGAGAGGGGGGACTAGCGGGAGTCGGCGAGCAGTTCTTC. Amino acid sequence: CSAREGGLAGVGEQFF.